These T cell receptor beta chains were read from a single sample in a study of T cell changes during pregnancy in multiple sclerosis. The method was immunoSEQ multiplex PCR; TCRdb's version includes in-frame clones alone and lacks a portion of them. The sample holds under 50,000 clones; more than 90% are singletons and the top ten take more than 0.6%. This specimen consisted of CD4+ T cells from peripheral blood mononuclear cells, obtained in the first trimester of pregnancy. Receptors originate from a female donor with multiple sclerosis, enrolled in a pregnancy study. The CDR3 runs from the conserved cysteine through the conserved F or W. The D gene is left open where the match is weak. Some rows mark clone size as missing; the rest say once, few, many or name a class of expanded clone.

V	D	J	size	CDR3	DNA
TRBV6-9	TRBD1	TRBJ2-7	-	CVQHRDRGCEQYF	TGTGTTCAACACAGGGACAGGGGATGCGAGCAGTACTTC
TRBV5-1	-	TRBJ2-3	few	CASSLKLGAADTQYF	TGCGCCAGCAGCTTGAAACTGGGGGCCGCAGATACGCAGTATTTT
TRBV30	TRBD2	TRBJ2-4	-	CAWTTVGLAGNIQYF	TGTGCCTGGACTACCGTGGGCCTAGCGGGGAACATTCAGTACTTC
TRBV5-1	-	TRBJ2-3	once	CASSLRQVTDTQYF	TGCGCCAGCAGCTTGCGGCAGGTCACAGATACGCAGTATTTT
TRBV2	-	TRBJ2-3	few	CASSEDLGADTQYF	TGTGCCAGCAGTGAGGACCTCGGGGCAGATACGCAGTATTTT
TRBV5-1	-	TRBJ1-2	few	CASSLGENGYTF	TGCGCCAGCAGCTTGGGCGAGAATGGCTACACCTTC
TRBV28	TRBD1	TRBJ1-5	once	CASSSLGQGYNQPQHF	TGTGCCAGCAGTTCATTGGGACAGGGCTACAATCAGCCCCAGCATTTT
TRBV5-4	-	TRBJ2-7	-	CASSISTIKDSYEQYF	TGTGCCAGCAGCATATCTACAATTAAAGACAGCTACGAGCAGTACTTC
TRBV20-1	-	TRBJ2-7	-	CSGLGTYEQYF	TGCAGCGGCCTCGGGACCTACGAGCAGTACTTC
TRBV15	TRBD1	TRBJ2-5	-	CATSREGGWEETQYF	TGTGCCACCAGCAGAGAAGGGGGCTGGGAAGAGACCCAGTACTTC
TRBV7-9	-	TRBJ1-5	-	CASSADTLGLNQPQHF	TGTGCCAGCAGCGCGGACACTTTGGGTCTCAATCAGCCCCAGCATTTT
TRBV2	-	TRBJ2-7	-	CASSPTGLAIEEQYF	TGTGCCAGCAGCCCAACGGGGCTAGCGATAGAGGAGCAGTACTTC
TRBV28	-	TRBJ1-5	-	CASSPGDQPQHF	TGTGCCAGCAGTCCCGGGGATCAGCCCCAGCATTTT
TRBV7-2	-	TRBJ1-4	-	CASTVSGKPGEKLFF	TGTGCCAGCACCGTCTCCGGGAAACCGGGTGAAAAACTGTTTTTT
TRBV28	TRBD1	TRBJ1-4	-	CASSVTGDEKLFF	TGTGCCAGCAGTGTGACAGGGGACGAAAAACTGTTTTTT
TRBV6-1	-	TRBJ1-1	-	CASSYTANTEAFF	TGTGCCAGCAGCTACACAGCGAACACTGAAGCTTTCTTT
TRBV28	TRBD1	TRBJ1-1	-	CASSGQGITEAFF	TGTGCCAGCAGTGGACAGGGTATCACTGAAGCTTTCTTT
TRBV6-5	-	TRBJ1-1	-	CASSYSQGSHTEAFF	TGTGCCAGCAGTTACTCTCAGGGGTCGCACACTGAAGCTTTCTTT
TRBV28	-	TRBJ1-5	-	CASSSLRPQHF	TGTGCCAGCAGTTCCCTCAGGCCCCAGCATTTT
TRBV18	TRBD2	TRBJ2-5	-	CASSLLTSGRAQYF	TGTGCCAGCTCACTTCTGACTAGCGGGAGAGCCCAGTACTTC
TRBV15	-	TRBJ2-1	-	CATSSGTTYNEQFF	TGTGCCACCAGCTCCGGGACAACCTACAATGAGCAGTTCTTC
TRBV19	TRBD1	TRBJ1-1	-	CASSIATGAALNTEAFF	TGTGCCAGTAGTATAGCCACAGGGGCCGCCCTGAACACTGAAGCTTTCTTT
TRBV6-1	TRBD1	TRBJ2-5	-	CASSERFPSRGSQETQYF	TGTGCCAGCAGTGAACGTTTCCCTAGCAGGGGGAGTCAAGAGACCCAGTACTTC
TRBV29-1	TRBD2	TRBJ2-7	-	CRTRDYINPERYEQYF	TGCCGAACTCGGGACTACATCAACCCCGAGCGTTACGAGCAGTACTTC
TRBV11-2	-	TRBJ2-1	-	CASSLDGRLKNEQFF	TGTGCCAGCAGCTTAGATGGCCGCTTGAAGAATGAGCAGTTCTTC
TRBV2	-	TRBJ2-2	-	CASSEPKSGTTNTGELFF	TGTGCCAGCAGTGAACCCAAATCCGGGACAACTAACACCGGGGAGCTGTTTTTT
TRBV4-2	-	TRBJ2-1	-	CASSPPPGAANNEQFF	TGTGCCAGCAGCCCGCCCCCAGGGGCCGCAAACAATGAGCAGTTCTTC
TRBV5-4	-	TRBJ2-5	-	CASSLLTQETQYF	TGTGCCAGCAGCTTACTCACCCAAGAGACCCAGTACTTC
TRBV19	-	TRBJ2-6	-	CASSIDSGSSGANVLTF	TGTGCCAGTAGTATAGACTCGGGATCCTCTGGGGCCAACGTCCTGACTTTC
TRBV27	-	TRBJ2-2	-	CASSREPAGELFF	TGTGCCAGCAGCCGGGAGCCAGCCGGGGAGCTGTTTTTT
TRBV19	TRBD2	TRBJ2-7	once	CASSIVAGGPGEQYF	TGTGCCAGTAGTATCGTAGCGGGAGGGCCAGGTGAGCAGTACTTC
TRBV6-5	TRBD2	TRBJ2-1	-	CASRDSGNFGEQFF	TGTGCCAGCAGGGATAGCGGGAACTTTGGTGAGCAGTTCTTC
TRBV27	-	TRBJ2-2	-	CASSLIQGLGELFF	TGTGCCAGCAGCCTAATCCAGGGGTTGGGGGAGCTGTTTTTT
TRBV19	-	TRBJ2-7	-	CASSIGSGLGTSYEQYF	TGTGCCAGTAGTATAGGGTCTGGACTGGGGACTTCCTACGAGCAGTACTTC
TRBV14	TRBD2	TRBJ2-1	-	CASSPGLAGVTEQFF	TGTGCCAGCAGCCCGGGACTAGCGGGAGTCACTGAGCAGTTCTTC
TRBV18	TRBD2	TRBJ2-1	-	CASSPLRAGDLYNEQFF	TGTGCCAGCTCACCCCTCCGAGCGGGGGACCTTTACAATGAGCAGTTCTTC
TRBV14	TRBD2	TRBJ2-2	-	CASSQDFGLASHTGELFF	TGTGCCAGCAGCCAAGACTTCGGACTAGCGTCCCACACCGGGGAGCTGTTTTTT
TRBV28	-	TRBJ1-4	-	CASSLTGAATNEKLFF	TGTGCCAGCAGCTTAACAGGTGCCGCAACTAATGAAAAACTGTTTTTT
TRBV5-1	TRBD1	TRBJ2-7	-	CASSYRDQQGANYEQYF	TGCGCCAGCAGCTACCGCGACCAACAGGGGGCGAACTACGAGCAGTACTTC
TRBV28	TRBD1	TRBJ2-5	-	CASSLSGTGGAETQYF	TGTGCCAGCAGTTTGTCCGGGACAGGGGGCGCGGAGACCCAGTACTTC
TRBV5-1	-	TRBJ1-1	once	CASSHTEAGTEAFF	TGCGCCAGCAGCCACACCGAAGCCGGGACTGAAGCTTTCTTT
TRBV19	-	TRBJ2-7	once	CASSIINRADEQYF	TGTGCCAGTAGTATTATTAACAGGGCCGACGAGCAGTACTTC
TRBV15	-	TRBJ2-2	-	CATSRVRGPVNTGELFF	TGTGCCACCAGCAGAGTCCGCGGGCCAGTGAACACCGGGGAGCTGTTTTTT
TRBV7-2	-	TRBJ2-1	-	CASGTHNEQFF	TGTGCCAGCGGGACTCACAATGAGCAGTTCTTC
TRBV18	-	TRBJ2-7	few	CASSPGQQPYEQYF	TGTGCCAGCTCACCTGGACAGCAACCCTACGAGCAGTACTTC
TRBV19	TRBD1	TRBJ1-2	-	CASSGQGADGYTF	TGTGCCAGTAGTGGACAGGGGGCCGATGGCTACACCTTC
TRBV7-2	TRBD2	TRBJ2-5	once	CASSLGDYRAQETQYF	TGTGCCAGCAGCTTAGGGGACTATAGGGCCCAAGAGACCCAGTACTTC
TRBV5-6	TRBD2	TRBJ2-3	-	CASSSGMGGSTDTQYF	TGTGCCAGCAGTTCCGGGATGGGAGGGAGCACAGATACGCAGTATTTT